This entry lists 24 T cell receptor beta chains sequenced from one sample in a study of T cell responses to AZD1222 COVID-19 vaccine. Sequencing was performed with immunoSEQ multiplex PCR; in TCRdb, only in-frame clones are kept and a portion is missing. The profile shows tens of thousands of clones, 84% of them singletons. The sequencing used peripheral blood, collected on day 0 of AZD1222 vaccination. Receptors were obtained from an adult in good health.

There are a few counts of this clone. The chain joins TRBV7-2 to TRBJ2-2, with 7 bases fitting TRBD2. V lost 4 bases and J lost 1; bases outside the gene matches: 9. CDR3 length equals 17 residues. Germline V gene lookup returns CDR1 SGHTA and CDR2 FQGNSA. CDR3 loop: CASSSSRLAVNTGELFF. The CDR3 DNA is TGTGCCAGCAGCTCCTCGCGACTAGCTGTGAACACCGGGGAGCTGTTTTTT.

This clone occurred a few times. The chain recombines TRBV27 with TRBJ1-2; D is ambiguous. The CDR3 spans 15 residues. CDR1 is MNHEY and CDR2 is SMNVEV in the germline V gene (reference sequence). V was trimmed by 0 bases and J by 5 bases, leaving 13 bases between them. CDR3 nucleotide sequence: TGTGCCAGCAGTTTATCCGGGCCTCGGACGTATGGCTACACCTTC. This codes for CASSLSGPRTYGYTF.

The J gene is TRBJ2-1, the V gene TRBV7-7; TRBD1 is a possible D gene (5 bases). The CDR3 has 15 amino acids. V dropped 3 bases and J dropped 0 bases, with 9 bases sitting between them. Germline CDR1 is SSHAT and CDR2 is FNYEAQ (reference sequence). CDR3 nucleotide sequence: TGTGCCAGCAGCTTGACAGAGAGCTCCTACAATGAGCAGTTCTTC. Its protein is CASSLTESSYNEQFF.

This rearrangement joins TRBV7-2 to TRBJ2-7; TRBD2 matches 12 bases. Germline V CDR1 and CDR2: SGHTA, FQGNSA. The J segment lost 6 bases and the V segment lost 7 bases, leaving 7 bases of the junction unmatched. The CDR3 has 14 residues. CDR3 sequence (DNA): TGTGCCAGCACCACGTCGGGACTAGCGGGCGAGCAGTACTTC. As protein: CASTTSGLAGEQYF.

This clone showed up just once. CDR3 amino acids: CASSNSGWDTQYF. CDR3 DNA: TGTGCCAGTAGTAACTCTGGGTGGGATACGCAGTATTTT. V is TRBV19 and J is TRBJ2-3, with D unresolved. From germline, CDR1 is LNHDA and CDR2 SQIVND (reference sequence). The CDR3 is 13 amino acids. V was cut by 4 bases and J by 6 bases, with 11 bases left in between.

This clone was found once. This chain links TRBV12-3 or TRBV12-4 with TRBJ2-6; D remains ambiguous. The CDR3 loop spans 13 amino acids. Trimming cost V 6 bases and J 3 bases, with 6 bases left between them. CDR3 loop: CASRIHGANVLTF. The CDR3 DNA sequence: TGTGCCAGCAGGATCCATGGGGCCAACGTCCTGACTTTC.

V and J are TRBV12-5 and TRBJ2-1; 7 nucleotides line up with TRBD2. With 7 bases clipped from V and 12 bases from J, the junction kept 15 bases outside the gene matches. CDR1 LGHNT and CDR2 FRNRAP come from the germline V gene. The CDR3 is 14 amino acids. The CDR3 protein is CASASGTTDNRQFF. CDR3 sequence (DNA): TGTGCTAGTGCCTCCGGGACTACGGACAATCGGCAGTTCTTC.

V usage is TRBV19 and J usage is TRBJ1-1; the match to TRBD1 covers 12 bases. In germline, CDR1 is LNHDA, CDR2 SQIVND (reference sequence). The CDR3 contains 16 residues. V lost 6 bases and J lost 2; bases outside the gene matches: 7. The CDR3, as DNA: TGTGCCAGTAGGCCCGGGACAGGGGGCCTTAACACTGAAGCTTTCTTT. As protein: CASRPGTGGLNTEAFF.

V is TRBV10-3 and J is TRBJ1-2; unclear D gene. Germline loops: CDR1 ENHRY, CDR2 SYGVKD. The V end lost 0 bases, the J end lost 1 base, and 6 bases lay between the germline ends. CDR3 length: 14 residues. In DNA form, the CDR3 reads TGTGCCATCAGTGAGTCCACGGGTAACTATGGCTACACCTTC. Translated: CAISESTGNYGYTF.

The CDR3: CASSLTPPLLGGYTF. The CDR3 nucleotides are TGTGCCAGCAGTTTAACCCCGCCTCTACTGGGCGGCTACACCTTC. This rearrangement joins TRBV28 to TRBJ1-2; D uncertain. This CDR3 contains 15 residues. The germline V gene has CDR1 MDHEN and CDR2 SYDVKM. The V end lost 2 bases, the J end lost 8 bases, and 18 bases lay between the germline ends.

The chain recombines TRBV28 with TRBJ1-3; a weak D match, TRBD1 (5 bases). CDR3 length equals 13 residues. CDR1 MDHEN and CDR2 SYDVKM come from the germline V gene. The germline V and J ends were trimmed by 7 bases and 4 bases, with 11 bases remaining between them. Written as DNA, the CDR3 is TGTGCCAGCACACCACGGGGGGGAAACACCATATATTTT. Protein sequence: CASTPRGGNTIYF.

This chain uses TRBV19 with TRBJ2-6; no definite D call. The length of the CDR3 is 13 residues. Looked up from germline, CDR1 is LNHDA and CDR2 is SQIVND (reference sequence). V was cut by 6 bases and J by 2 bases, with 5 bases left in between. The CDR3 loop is CASSNTGANVLTF. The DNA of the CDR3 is TGTGCCAGTAGCAACACTGGGGCCAACGTCCTGACTTTC. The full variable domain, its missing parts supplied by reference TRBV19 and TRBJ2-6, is DGGITQSPKYLFRKEGQNVTLSCEQNLNHDAMYWYRQDPGQGLRLIYYSQIVNDFQKGDIAEGYSVSREKKESFPLTVTSAQKNPTAFYLCASSNTGANVLTFGAGSRLTVL.

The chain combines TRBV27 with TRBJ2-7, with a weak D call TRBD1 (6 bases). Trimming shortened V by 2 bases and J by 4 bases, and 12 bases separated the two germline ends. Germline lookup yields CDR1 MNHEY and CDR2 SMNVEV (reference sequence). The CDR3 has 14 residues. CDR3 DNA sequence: TGTGCCAGCAGTTTACGCAGGGGCGGGTACGAGCAGTACTTC. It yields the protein CASSLRRGGYEQYF.

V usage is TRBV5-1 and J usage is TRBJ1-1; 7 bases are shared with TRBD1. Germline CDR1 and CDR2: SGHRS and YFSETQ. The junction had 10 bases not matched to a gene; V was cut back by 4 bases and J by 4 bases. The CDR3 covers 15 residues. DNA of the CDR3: TGCGCCAGCAGCCCCCCGGTAGCAGGGGGCACTGAAGCTTTCTTT. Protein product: CASSPPVAGGTEAFF.

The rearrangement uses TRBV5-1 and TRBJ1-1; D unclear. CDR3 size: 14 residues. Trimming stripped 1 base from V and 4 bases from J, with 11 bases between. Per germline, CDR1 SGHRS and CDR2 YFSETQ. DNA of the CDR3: TGCGCCAGCAGCTTGCGGAGAATGGGCACTGAAGCTTTCTTT. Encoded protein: CASSLRRMGTEAFF.

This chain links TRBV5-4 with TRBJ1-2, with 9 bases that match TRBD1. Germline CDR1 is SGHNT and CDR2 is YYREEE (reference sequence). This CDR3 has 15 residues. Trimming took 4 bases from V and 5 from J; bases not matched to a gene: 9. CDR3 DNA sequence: TGTGCCAGCAGCCCACAAACCGGGACAGGGTATGGCTACACCTTC. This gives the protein CASSPQTGTGYGYTF.

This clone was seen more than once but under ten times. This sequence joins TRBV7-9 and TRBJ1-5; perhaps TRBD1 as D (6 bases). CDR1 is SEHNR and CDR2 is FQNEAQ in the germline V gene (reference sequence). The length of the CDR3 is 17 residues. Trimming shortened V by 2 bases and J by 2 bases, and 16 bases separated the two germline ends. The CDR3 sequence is CASSLSTGSMGNQPQHF. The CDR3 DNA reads TGTGCCAGCAGCTTATCGACAGGCTCGATGGGCAATCAGCCCCAGCATTTT.

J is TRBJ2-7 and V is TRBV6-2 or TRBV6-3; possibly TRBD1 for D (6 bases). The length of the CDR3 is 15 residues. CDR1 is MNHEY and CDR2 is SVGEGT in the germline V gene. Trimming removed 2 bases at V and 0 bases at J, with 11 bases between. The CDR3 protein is CASSYLTGPSYEQYF. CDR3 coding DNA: TGTGCCAGCAGTTACCTTACAGGGCCCTCCTACGAGCAGTACTTC.

The CDR3 DNA follows: TGCGCCAGCAGCCAAGCGGTTTTAGGGGGAAATTCACCCCTCCACTTT. It translates to CASSQAVLGGNSPLHF. V gene TRBV4-3 combines with J gene TRBJ1-6, with D possibly matching TRBD1 (6 bases). The CDR3 contains 16 residues. Germline CDR1 and CDR2: LGHNA and YSLEER. Trimming took off 1 base at V and 7 bases at J, with 14 bases between the two ends.

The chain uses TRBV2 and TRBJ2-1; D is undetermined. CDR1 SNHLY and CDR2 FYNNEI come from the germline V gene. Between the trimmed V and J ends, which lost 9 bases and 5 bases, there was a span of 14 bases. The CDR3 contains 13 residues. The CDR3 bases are TGTGCCAGAGAGGTCTCTCTCCACAATGAGCAGTTCTTC. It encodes CAREVSLHNEQFF.

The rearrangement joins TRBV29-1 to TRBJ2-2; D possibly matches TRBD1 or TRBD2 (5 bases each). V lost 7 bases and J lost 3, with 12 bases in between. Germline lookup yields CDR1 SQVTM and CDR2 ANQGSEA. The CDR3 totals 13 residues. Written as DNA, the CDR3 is TGCAGCGCCTTCCGGGACCACACCGGGGAGCTGTTTTTT. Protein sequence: CSAFRDHTGELFF.

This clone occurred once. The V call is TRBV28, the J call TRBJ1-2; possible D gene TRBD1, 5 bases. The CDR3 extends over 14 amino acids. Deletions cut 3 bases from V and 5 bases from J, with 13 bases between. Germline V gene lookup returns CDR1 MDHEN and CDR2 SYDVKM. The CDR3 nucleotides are TGTGCCAGCAGTTTGGGGGGGGAGTCTTATGGCTACACCTTC. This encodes CASSLGGESYGYTF.

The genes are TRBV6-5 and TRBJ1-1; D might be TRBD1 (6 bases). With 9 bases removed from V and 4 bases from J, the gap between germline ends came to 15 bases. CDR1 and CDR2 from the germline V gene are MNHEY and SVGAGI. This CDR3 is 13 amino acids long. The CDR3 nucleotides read TGTGCCAGACGGGGGGCCGTGGGCACTGAAGCTTTCTTT. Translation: CARRGAVGTEAFF.

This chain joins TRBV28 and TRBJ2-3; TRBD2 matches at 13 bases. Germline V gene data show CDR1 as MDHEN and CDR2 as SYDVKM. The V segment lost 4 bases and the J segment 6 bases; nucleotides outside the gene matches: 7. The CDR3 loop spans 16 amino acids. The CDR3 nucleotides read TGTGCCAGCAGTTCCTCGACTAGCGGGAGGATCGATACGCAGTATTTT. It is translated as CASSSSTSGRIDTQYF.